This T cell receptor delta chain was obtained from a study of gamma-delta chains in newborns, infants, children (dated by TCRdb to between 2019 and 2020). Regarding the complete study: According to the study title, microbial exposure causes polyclonal expansion of innate gammadelta T cells right after birth. Right after human newborns were born, the researchers looked at the way microbial exposure shaped their populations of innate gammadelta T cells.

V trim: 2 bases; J trim: 3 bases; unmatched bases: 4. CDR1 and CDR2 are read off the germline V gene as GEAIGNYY and EKD. Inclusive of the bounding cysteine and phenylalanine, the CDR3 is 17 residues long. Only CDR3 DNA is held: 51 bases, read in frame from base 1. For sequencing, an Illumina MiSeq was employed. TCRdb reran clone calling on the public reads with CATT; rows sharing one DNA sequence were then combined. The sample contains more than 2,500 delta-chain clones, around 0.99% of them found a single time. The ten largest make up 24% of the sample. A few counts support this clone. Its antigen has not been determined. Nothing much larger sits one base from this clone, and base qualities are not available.

The sequenced sample was blood. This chain joins TRDV2 to TRDJ3, and 9 junction bases match TRDD3. The receptor was derived from a child who was a newborn, infant or young child, either healthy, febrile or measles-vaccinated (not recorded which). The CDR3 here reads CACDKVGGYWDTRQMFF. The DNA is TGTGCCTGTGACAAGGTTGGGGGATACTGGGACACCCGACAGATGTTTTTC.